The 20 T cell receptor beta chains presented below share a single source sample, sequenced in a study of T cells in Graves' hyperthyroidism and ophthalmopathy. Authors of the study amplified TCR beta CDR3 regions from RNA transcripts. The study used the HTBI primer set for a first-round RT-PCR of the TCR CDR3. In TCRdb, the multiplex PCR reads were re-called with MiXCR into one record per CDR3 protein. The data show roughly 500,000 distinct CDR3 sequences, roughly a sixth seen once. Sequencing input: blood. These receptors were obtained from a young woman with Graves' ophthalmopathy.

This clonotype was seen repeatedly, ten times or more. The chain's CDR3 is CASSFKSNTEAFF. CDR3 DNA sequence: TGTGCCAGCAGTTTCAAGTCCAACACTGAAGCTTTCTTT. The chain couples TRBV12-3 or TRBV12-4 to TRBJ1-1; D remains ambiguous. There are 13 residues in the CDR3. The V end was cut by 3 bases, the J end by 2 bases, with 7 bases between.

This clonotype was observed many times. The chain links TRBV20-1 to TRBJ2-7, with 8 positions matching TRBD2. The CDR3 sequence is 13 residues long. Germline V gives CDR1 DFQATT, CDR2 SNEGSKA (reference sequence). With V trimmed by 1 base and J by 3 bases, 2 bases remained unmatched. CDR3 residues: CSARGLAGYEQYF. As DNA, the CDR3 is TGCAGTGCTAGAGGCCTAGCGGGCTACGAGCAGTACTTC.

This clonotype was observed many times. This chain links TRBV6-1 with TRBJ1-6; TRBD1 aligns across 7 bases. This CDR3 is 16 amino acids long. Germline CDR1 is MNHNS and CDR2 is SASEGT. The ends lost 5 bases at V and 8 bases at J; junction bases unmatched: 12. CDR3 bases: TGTGCCAGCAGTATGCGAGGACAGGCCGAGGATTCACCCCTCCACTTT. It codes for CASSMRGQAEDSPLHF.

The table lists this clonotype with many counts. CDR3 region: CASSSPRQGALREQYF. CDR3 nucleotide sequence: TGTGCCAGCAGTTCCCCTCGACAGGGGGCATTGAGGGAGCAGTACTTC. The genes are TRBV27 and TRBJ2-7; 10 nucleotides agree with TRBD1. Germline V lookup: CDR1 MNHEY, CDR2 SMNVEV (reference sequence). The length of the CDR3 is 16 residues. The J segment lost 7 bases and the V segment lost 4 bases, leaving 13 bases of the junction unmatched.

The sample holds many counts of this clonotype. This sequence joins TRBV6-6 and TRBJ1-1; a possible D gene is TRBD1 (5 bases). V was cut by 0 bases and J by 6 bases, with 17 bases left in between. This CDR3 is 16 amino acids long. Per the germline V gene, CDR1 is MNHNY and CDR2 is SVGAGI (reference sequence). CDR3 nucleotides: TGTGCCAGCAGTTACTCATTTTTGCCGGGACTCGCTGAAGCTTTCTTT. Its protein is CASSYSFLPGLAEAFF.

This clonotype appeared many times. The chain carries TRBV30 and TRBJ2-3; 10 bases line up with TRBD2. This CDR3 contains 15 residues. CDR1 and CDR2 (germline): GTSNPN, SVGIG (reference sequence). With V trimmed by 7 bases and J by 8 bases, 15 bases remained unmatched. The CDR3 spells CASPPKREGRSTQYF. The CDR3 DNA follows: TGTGCCTCCCCGCCGAAGCGGGAGGGCCGTAGTACGCAGTATTTT.

This clonotype was picked up many times. The chain is built from TRBV12-3 or TRBV12-4 and TRBJ1-5, with TRBD1 identical over 10 bases. V lost 5 bases to trimming and J lost 1 base; unmatched junction nucleotides: 8. The CDR3 is 17 amino acids. The CDR3 spells CASSRLMGQGSNQPQHF. CDR3 nucleotide sequence: TGTGCCAGCAGTCGCTTAATGGGACAGGGGAGCAATCAGCCCCAGCATTTT.

This rearrangement joins TRBV19 to TRBJ2-1, with 9 positions matching TRBD1. The CDR3 length is 16 residues. Germline assignment: CDR1 LNHDA and CDR2 SQIVND (reference sequence). Trimming took 3 bases from V and 3 from J; bases not matched to a gene: 6. CDR3: CASSMEGQGGYNEQFF. In nucleotides, the CDR3 is TGTGCCAGTAGTATGGAGGGACAGGGAGGCTACAATGAGCAGTTCTTC.

The chain has TRBV11-2 and TRBJ2-4; D is ambiguous. Trimming left V 0 bases short and J 0 bases short, with 9 bases between. The CDR3 covers 16 residues. From germline, CDR1 is SGHAT and CDR2 FQNNGV. The CDR3 region has the DNA TGTGCCAGCAGCTTAGATGGATCGGGAGCCAAAAACATTCAGTACTTC. Translated: CASSLDGSGAKNIQYF.

In this sample, this clonotype turned up many times. This chain links TRBV7-9 with TRBJ2-5; TRBD1 might be the D (5 bases). Germline V gene sequence: CDR1 SEHNR, CDR2 FQNEAQ (reference sequence). This CDR3 has 15 residues. Trimming removed 2 bases at V and 4 bases at J, with 14 bases between. The CDR3 bases are TGTGCCAGCAGCTTACAAGGGGAAAGAGGAGAGACCCAGTACTTC. It codes for CASSLQGERGETQYF.

This clonotype was seen repeatedly, ten times or more. V usage is TRBV28 and J usage is TRBJ2-1; D possibly matches TRBD1 or TRBD2 (5 bases each). This CDR3 is built from 15 residues. The V gene lost 2 bases and the J gene lost 8 bases, with 16 bases spanning the gap. The V gene's germline CDR1 is MDHEN and CDR2 SYDVKM. CDR3 sequence (DNA): TGTGCCAGCAGTTTAGGGACCCTGCGATCCGATGAGCAGTTCTTC. Translating gives CASSLGTLRSDEQFF.

At least ten counts were recorded for this clonotype. The chain joins TRBV15 to TRBJ1-5; no reliable D call. The CDR3 is made up of 14 amino acids. Trimming removed 11 bases at V and 1 base at J, with 15 bases between. The germline V gene has CDR1 LNHNV and CDR2 YYDKDF (reference sequence). The CDR3 bases are TGTGCCCCTATGCGGACTTGGAGCAATCAGCCCCAGCATTTT. It translates to CAPMRTWSNQPQHF.

In its sample, this clonotype was seen many times. J is TRBJ2-7 and V is TRBV9; a possible D gene is TRBD1 (5 bases). The V end was cut by 5 bases, the J end by 3 bases, with 21 bases between. The germline gives CDR1 SGDLS, CDR2 YYNGEE. CDR3 length: 16 residues. CDR3 in amino acids: CASRRPDIHQIYEQYF. CDR3 in DNA: TGTGCCAGCAGGCGCCCGGACATCCACCAAATCTACGAGCAGTACTTC.

This clonotype has ten or more counts. The V and J genes are TRBV5-1 and TRBJ2-4; 8 bases are a match to TRBD1. Germline-derived CDR1 and CDR2 are SGHRS and YFSETQ. The V and J ends lost 7 bases and 9 bases, in that order; junction bases with no gene match: 9. The CDR3 consists of 13 residues. CDR3 sequence (DNA): TGCGCCAGCCAGGACAGGGAAGGGGGCATTCAGTACTTC. The encoded protein is CASQDREGGIQYF. Using reference TRBV5-1 and TRBJ2-4 for the parts outside the CDR3, the full variable domain is KAGVTQTPRYLIKTRGQQVTLSCSPISGHRSVSWYQQTPGQGLQFLFEYFSETQRNKGNFPGRFSGRQFSNSRSEMNVSTLELGDSALYLCASQDREGGIQYFGAGTRLSVL.

To note about this clonotype: One base away lies a much larger clone, so this may be a sequencing read error. The chain is built from TRBV28 and TRBJ2-3; D may match TRBD1 or TRBD2 (5 bases each). Germline V gene data show CDR1 as MDHEN and CDR2 as SYDVKM. The CDR3 spans 14 residues. The DNA for the CDR3 is TGTGCCAGCGGTTTAGCCCGGGGCGCAGATACGCAGTATTTT. Its protein is CASGLARGADTQYF.

V gene TRBV7-2 combines with J gene TRBJ2-3; the D gene is possibly TRBD2 (5 bases). This CDR3 has 12 residues. The germline gives CDR1 SGHTA, CDR2 FQGNSA. Trimming left V 8 bases short and J 5 bases short, with 11 bases between. The CDR3 nucleotides are TGTGCCAGCGGACTTCACGGAGATACGCAGTATTTT. Amino acid sequence: CASGLHGDTQYF.

The chain links TRBV12-3 or TRBV12-4 to TRBJ2-7, with TRBD2 matching over 10 bases. This CDR3 is 14 amino acids long. The V and J ends lost 3 bases and 7 bases, in that order; junction bases with no gene match: 6. In DNA form, the CDR3 reads TGTGCCAGCAGTTTGTCTAGCGGGAGAAAAGAGCAGTACTTC. Translation: CASSLSSGRKEQYF.

This clonotype was seen many times. The V and J genes are TRBV11-2 and TRBJ2-7; 8 nucleotides line up with TRBD2. This CDR3 has 18 amino acids. Germline trimming cut 2 bases from V and 0 bases from J; bases unmatched to any gene: 12. Germline V CDR1 and CDR2: SGHAT, FQNNGV. The CDR3 is CASSLYIGAGGLSYEQYF. The CDR3 DNA sequence: TGTGCCAGCAGCTTATATATCGGGGCGGGGGGACTCTCCTACGAGCAGTACTTC.

A few counts support this clonotype. This CDR3 is CSVELIRGPKRETQYF. The CDR3 DNA sequence: TGCAGCGTTGAATTGATTCGAGGCCCCAAGCGGGAGACCCAGTACTTC. The rearrangement joins TRBV29-1 to TRBJ2-5, with D tentatively TRBD2 (5 bases). V was shortened by 2 bases and J by 5 bases, with 21 bases between the two germline ends. CDR1 is SQVTM, CDR2 ANQGSEA, per germline. The CDR3 runs 16 residues.

This rearrangement joins TRBV20-1 to TRBJ2-5; D unclear. The CDR3 has 14 residues. The germline V gene encodes CDR1 DFQATT and CDR2 SNEGSKA (reference sequence). Trimming cost V 4 bases and J 5 bases, with 17 bases left between them. Written as DNA, the CDR3 is TGCAGTGCTAACAGTCCCTTTCGAAGTGAGACCCAGTACTTC. Protein sequence: CSANSPFRSETQYF.